This T cell receptor (beta chain) was captured by sequencing in a study of cytomegalovirus exposure and HLA in healthy donors. The germline gives CDR1 SGHRS, CDR2 YFSETQ. CDR3 length: 16 residues. The junction had 9 bases not matched to a gene; V was cut back by 4 bases and J by 3 bases. Concerning this clone itself: The antigen remains undetermined.

The PCR had 60 Vbeta and 13 Jbeta primers. The repertoire was sequenced with immunoSEQ multiplex PCR; TCRdb's copy has only in-frame clones and lacks some. The repertoire holds 150,000 to 200,000 clones, with 80% to 85% as singletons. The study's findings and limits: Later, an analysis found that common viral pathogens appeared to be linked with several of the most significant clusters. Apart from CMV serostatus, no immune exposure information was available. Whilst most TCR sequences proved rare, a subset of public TCRs occurred across many donors. Compared with the roughly 670-donor mean, an Asian-associated ancestry cluster reportedly had fewer N-insertions, according to a later analysis.

The TCR originated in a woman younger than 45 in good health and CMV-seronegative. The sample taken for sequencing was PBMCs. The rearrangement links TRBV5-1 to TRBJ2-3; 9 nucleotides align to TRBD2. CDR3 DNA: TGCGCCAGCAGCCCGGGGACTAGCTTTTCGACAGATACGCAGTATTTT. This gives the protein CASSPGTSFSTDTQYF.